The T cell receptor beta chain under discussion was sequenced for a study of regulatory T cells in long-lasting Graves disease. Time point: newly diagnosed GD, antithyroid drugs for less than 3 months. Extracted PBMC RNA gave rise to the TCR library. V lost 5 bases to trimming and J lost 7 bases; unmatched junction nucleotides: 6. The CDR3 extends over 15 amino acids. CDR1 and CDR2 (germline): SGHTA, FQGNSA. This clonotype appeared a few times. Both iRepertoire HTBI primers and Arm-PCR of CDR3 regions were used to build the TCR beta libraries. MiXCR was run by TCRdb on the multiplex PCR reads, yielding one entry per CDR3 protein. The profile shows approximately 540,000 distinct CDR3 sequences, 12% of them singletons. The sample was also linked to a second study, of T cells in Graves' hyperthyroidism and ophthalmopathy. That publication notes: Across 18 months, stable Graves' hyperthyroidism was marked by no progression to ophthalmopathy. First-round RT-PCR with HTBI primers amplified the TCR CDR3 region. Blood samples included most of the expanded thyroid clonotypes exceeding 0.001.

This receptor was taken from a woman in her twenties or thirties with Graves disease. Sequenced here: peripheral blood mononuclear cells (PBMCs), sampled at new diagnosis, from a patient treated with antithyroid drugs. The V call is TRBV7-2, the J call TRBJ2-1; 12 bases agree with TRBD2. The CDR3 loop is CASSRFLAGGNEQFF. In DNA form, the CDR3 reads TGTGCCAGCAGCCGATTTCTAGCGGGAGGGAATGAGCAGTTCTTC.